The 9 T cell receptor beta chains presented below share a single source sample, sequenced in a study of OX40 agonist ivuxolimab in advanced cancers. The table came from immunoSEQ multiplex PCR; TCRdb's copy has only in-frame clones and leaves some out. The repertoire includes 110,000 or so clones, 91% of them detected once, and approximately 0.69% sits in the top ten. This specimen was CD4+ or CD8+ T cells sorted from blood, taken in a trial of the OX40 agonist ivuxolimab. These receptors all come from an adult with an advanced solid tumor such as melanoma, head and neck, liver or kidney cancer.

This clone is a singleton in its sample. The genes are TRBV19 and TRBJ1-4, with D maybe TRBD1 (5 bases). Germline loops: CDR1 LNHDA, CDR2 SQIVND (reference sequence). CDR3 size: 14 residues. With 6 bases removed from V and 3 bases from J, the gap between germline ends came to 11 bases. CDR3 nucleotides: TGTGCCAGTAGGGGGGACGGCCCTAATGAAAAACTGTTTTTT. It translates to CASRGDGPNEKLFF.

The V gene is TRBV30, the J gene TRBJ2-2; 11 nucleotides line up with TRBD1. This CDR3 has 12 amino acids. V shed 8 bases, J shed 6 bases, and the junction held 2 bases outside the gene matches. In germline, CDR1 is GTSNPN, CDR2 SVGIG (reference sequence). The CDR3 spells CAGGQGAGELFF. The CDR3 DNA is TGTGCCGGGGGACAGGGGGCCGGGGAGCTGTTTTTT.

The CDR3 DNA sequence: TGTGCCACCAGCAGAGAAACGGGGCTCACCGGGGAGCTGTTTTTT. It codes for CATSRETGLTGELFF. J is TRBJ2-2 and V is TRBV15; perhaps D is TRBD1 or TRBD2 (5 bases each). This CDR3 has 15 residues. The germline V gene encodes CDR1 LNHNV and CDR2 YYDKDF (reference sequence). V was cut by 0 bases and J by 4 bases, with 9 bases left in between.

The chain is built from TRBV19 and TRBJ1-2; D gene unclear. Germline CDR1 and CDR2: LNHDA and SQIVND (reference sequence). The CDR3 is made up of 12 amino acids. V dropped 3 bases and J dropped 3 bases, with 5 bases sitting between them. For the CDR3, the DNA is TGTGCCAGTAGTATCTCGGACTATGGCTACACCTTC. This encodes CASSISDYGYTF.

This chain connects TRBV30 to TRBJ2-4; unclear D gene. Trimming took 4 bases from V and 3 from J, leaving 7 bases between them. Germline loops: CDR1 GTSNPN, CDR2 SVGIG (reference sequence). CDR3 length: 12 amino acids. In DNA form, the CDR3 reads TGTGCCTGGATGGCAGGCAAAAACATTCAGTACTTC. Residues: CAWMAGKNIQYF.

This sequence joins TRBV11-2 and TRBJ2-2; 11 bases are a match to TRBD2. V lost 3 bases and J lost 3; bases outside the gene matches: 3. The germline CDR1 and CDR2 sequences are SGHAT and FQNNGV. The CDR3 runs to 16 residues. The chain's CDR3 is CASSFIAGGDTGELFF. CDR3 nucleotide sequence: TGTGCCAGCAGCTTTATAGCGGGGGGGGACACCGGGGAGCTGTTTTTT.

The rearrangement links TRBV29-1 to TRBJ1-4; 7 nucleotides agree with TRBD1. The germline V gene encodes CDR1 SQVTM and CDR2 ANQGSEA. The V and J ends lost 5 bases and 6 bases, in that order; junction bases with no gene match: 3. This CDR3 is 12 amino acids long. The CDR3 region has the DNA TGCAGCGTTAACACAGGGGATGAAAAACTGTTTTTT. Its protein is CSVNTGDEKLFF.

J is TRBJ1-1 and V is TRBV5-1; weak D call: TRBD1 (6 bases). Germline V CDR1 and CDR2: SGHRS, YFSETQ. Trimming shortened V by 3 bases and J by 11 bases, and 17 bases separated the two germline ends. The CDR3 extends over 13 amino acids. The CDR3 loop reads CASSYDSGDVAFF. The CDR3, as DNA: TGCGCCAGCAGCTACGACTCAGGGGACGTGGCTTTCTTT.

The V gene is TRBV15, the J gene TRBJ2-5; perhaps TRBD2 as D (6 bases). Trimming cost V 0 bases and J 7 bases, with 15 bases left between them. Germline V CDR1 and CDR2: LNHNV, YYDKDF (reference sequence). This CDR3 spans 15 amino acids. The CDR3 DNA sequence: TGTGCCACCAGCAGAGAGGGACTCCCCGGTGGGACCCAGTACTTC. Translating it yields CATSREGLPGGTQYF.